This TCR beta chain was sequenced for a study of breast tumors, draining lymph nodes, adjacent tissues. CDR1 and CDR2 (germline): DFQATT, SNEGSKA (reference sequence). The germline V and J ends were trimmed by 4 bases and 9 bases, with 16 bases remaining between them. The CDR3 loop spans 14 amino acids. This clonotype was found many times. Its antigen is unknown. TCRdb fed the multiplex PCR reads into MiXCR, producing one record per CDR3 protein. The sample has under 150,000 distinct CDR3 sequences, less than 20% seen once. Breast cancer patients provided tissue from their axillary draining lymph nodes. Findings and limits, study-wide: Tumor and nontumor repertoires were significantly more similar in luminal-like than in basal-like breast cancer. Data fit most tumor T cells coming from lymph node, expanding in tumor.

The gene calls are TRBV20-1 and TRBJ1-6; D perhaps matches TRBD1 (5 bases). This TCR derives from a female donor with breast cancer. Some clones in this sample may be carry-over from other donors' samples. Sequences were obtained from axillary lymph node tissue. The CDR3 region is CSAKVGRGGSPLHF. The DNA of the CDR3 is TGCAGTGCTAAGGTCGGCCGCGGGGGTTCACCCCTCCACTTT.